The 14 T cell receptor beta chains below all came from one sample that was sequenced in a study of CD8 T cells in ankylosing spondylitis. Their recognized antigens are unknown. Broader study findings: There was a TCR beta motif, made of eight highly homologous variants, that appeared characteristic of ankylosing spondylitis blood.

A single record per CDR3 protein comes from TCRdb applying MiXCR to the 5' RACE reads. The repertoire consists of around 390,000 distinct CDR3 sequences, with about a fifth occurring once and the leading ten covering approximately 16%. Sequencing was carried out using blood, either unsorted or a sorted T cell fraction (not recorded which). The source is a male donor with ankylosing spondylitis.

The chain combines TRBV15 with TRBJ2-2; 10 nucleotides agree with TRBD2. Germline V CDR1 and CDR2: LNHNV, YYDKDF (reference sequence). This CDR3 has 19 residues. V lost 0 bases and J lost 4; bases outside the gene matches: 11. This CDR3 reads CATSRDPSGRTFFTGELFF. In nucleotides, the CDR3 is TGTGCCACCAGCAGAGATCCTAGCGGGAGAACCTTCTTCACCGGGGAGCTGTTTTTT.

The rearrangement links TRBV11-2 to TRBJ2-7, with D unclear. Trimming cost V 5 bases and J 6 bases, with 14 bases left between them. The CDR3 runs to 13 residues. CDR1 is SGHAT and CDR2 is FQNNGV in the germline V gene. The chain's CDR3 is CASSQQSTGEQYF. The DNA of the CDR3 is TGTGCCAGCAGCCAGCAATCTACGGGCGAGCAGTACTTC. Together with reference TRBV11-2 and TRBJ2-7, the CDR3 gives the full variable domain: EAGVAQSPRYKIIEKRQSVAFWCNPISGHATLYWYQQILGQGPKLLIQFQNNGVVDDSQLPKDRFSAERLKGVDSTLKIQPAKLEDSAVYLCASSQQSTGEQYFGPGTRLTVT.

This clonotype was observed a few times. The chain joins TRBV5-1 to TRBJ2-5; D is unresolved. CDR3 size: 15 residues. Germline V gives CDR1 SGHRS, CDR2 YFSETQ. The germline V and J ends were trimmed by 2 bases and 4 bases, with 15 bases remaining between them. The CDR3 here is CASSLSGPKGETQYF. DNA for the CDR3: TGCGCCAGCAGCTTATCCGGGCCTAAAGGAGAGACCCAGTACTTC.

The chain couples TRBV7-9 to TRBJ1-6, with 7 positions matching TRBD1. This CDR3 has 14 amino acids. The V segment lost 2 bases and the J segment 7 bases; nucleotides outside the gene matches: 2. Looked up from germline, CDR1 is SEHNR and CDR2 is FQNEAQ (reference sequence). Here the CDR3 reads CASSLRTGNSPLHF. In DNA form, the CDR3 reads TGTGCCAGCAGCTTAAGGACAGGCAATTCACCCCTCCACTTT.

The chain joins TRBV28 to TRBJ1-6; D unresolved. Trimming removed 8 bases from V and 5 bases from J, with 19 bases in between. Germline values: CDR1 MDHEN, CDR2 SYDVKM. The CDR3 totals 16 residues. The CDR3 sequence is CASGISDARDNSPLHF. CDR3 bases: TGTGCCAGCGGCATCAGTGACGCAAGGGATAATTCACCCCTCCACTTT.

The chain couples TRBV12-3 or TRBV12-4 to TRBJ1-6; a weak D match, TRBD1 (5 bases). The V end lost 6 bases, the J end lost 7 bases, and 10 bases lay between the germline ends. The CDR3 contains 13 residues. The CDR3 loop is CASRERGNSPLHF. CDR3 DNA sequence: TGTGCCAGCAGAGAAAGGGGCAATTCACCCCTCCACTTT.

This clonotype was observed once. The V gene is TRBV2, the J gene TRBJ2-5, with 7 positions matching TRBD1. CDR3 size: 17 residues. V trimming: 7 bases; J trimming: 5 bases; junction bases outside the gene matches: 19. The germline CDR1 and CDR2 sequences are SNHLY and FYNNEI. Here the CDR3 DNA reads TGTGCCAGCACCGTTCTTTCCTTGGCCAGGGGGTTGGAGACCCAGTACTTC. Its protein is CASTVLSLARGLETQYF.

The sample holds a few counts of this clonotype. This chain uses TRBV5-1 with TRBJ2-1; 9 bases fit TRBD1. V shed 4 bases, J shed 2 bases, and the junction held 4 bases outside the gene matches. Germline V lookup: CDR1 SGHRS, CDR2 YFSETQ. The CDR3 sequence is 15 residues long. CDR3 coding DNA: TGCGCCAGCAGCGGGGACAGGGTCACCTACAATGAGCAGTTCTTC. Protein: CASSGDRVTYNEQFF.

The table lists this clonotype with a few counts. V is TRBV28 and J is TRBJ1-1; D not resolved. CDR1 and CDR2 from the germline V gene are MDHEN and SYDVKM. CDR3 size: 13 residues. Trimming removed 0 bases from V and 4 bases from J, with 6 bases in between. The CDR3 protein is CASSLWRVTEAFF. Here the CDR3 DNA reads TGTGCCAGCAGTTTATGGCGTGTCACTGAAGCTTTCTTT.

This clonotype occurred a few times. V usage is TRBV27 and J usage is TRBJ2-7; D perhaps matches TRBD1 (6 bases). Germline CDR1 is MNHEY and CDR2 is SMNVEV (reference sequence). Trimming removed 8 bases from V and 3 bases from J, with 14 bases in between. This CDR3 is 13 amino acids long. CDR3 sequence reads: CASGLQGVYEQYF. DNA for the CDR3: TGTGCCAGCGGCCTACAGGGTGTCTACGAGCAGTACTTC.

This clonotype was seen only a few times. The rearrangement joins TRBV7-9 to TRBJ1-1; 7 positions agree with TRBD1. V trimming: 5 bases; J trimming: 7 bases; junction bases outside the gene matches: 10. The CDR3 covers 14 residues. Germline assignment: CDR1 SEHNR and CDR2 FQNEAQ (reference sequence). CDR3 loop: CASSLVGGTDEAFF. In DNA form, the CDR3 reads TGTGCCAGCAGCCTCGTTGGTGGGACAGATGAAGCTTTCTTT.

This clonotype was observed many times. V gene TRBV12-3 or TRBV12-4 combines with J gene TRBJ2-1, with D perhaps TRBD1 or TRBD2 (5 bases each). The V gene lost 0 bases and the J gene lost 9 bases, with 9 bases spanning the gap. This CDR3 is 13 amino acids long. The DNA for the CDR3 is TGTGCCAGCAGTTTAGCGGGACGAGGTGAGCAGTTCTTC. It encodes CASSLAGRGEQFF.

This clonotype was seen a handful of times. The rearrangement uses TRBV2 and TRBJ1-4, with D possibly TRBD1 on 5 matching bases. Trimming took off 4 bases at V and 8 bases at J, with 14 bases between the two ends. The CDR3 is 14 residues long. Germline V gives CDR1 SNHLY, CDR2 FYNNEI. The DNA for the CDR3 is TGTGCCAGCAGTGGCGGGACGTTGAACGAAAAACTGTTTTTT. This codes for CASSGGTLNEKLFF.

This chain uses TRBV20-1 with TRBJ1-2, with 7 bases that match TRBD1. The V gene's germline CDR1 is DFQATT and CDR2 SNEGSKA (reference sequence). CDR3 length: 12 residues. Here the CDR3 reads CSGQVSNYGYTF. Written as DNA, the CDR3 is TGCAGCGGACAGGTCTCTAACTATGGCTACACCTTC.